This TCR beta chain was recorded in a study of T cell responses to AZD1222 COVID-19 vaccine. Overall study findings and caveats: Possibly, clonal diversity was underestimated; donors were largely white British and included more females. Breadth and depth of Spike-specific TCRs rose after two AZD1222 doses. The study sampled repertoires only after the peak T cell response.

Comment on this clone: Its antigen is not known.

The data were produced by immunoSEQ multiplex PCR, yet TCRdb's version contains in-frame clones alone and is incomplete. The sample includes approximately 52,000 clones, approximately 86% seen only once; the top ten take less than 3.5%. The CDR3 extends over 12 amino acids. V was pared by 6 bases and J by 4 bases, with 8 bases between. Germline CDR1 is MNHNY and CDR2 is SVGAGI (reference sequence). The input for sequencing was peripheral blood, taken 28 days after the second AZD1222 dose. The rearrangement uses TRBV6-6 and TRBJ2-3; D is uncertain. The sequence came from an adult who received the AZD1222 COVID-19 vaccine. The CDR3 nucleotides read TGTGCCAGCAGGCCCAGACCAGATACGCAGTATTTT. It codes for CASRPRPDTQYF.